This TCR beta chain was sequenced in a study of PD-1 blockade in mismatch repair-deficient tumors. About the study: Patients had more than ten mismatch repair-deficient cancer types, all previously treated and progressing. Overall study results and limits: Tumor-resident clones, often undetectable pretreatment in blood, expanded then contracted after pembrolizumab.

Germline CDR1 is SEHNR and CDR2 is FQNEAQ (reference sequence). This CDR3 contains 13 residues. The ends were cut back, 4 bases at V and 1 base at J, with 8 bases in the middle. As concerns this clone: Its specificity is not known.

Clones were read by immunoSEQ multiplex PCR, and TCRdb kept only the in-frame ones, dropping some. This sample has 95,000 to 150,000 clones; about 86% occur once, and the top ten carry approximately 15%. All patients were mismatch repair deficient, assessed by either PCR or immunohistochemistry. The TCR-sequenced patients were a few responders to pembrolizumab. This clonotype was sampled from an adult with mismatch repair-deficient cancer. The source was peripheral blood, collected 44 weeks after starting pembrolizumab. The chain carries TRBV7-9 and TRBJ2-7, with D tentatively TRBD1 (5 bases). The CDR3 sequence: CASSSRQSYEQYF. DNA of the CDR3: TGTGCCAGCAGCTCCAGACAGTCCTACGAGCAGTACTTC.